This T cell receptor (beta chain) was captured by sequencing in a study of blood T cell repertoires in COVID-19. How the authors handled the data: Amplification of reference gene primers was used by the study to estimate nucleated cell counts. Here immunoSEQ multiplex PCR was the method, and the copy in TCRdb shows in-frame clones only, minus some. V, J and clone size are those of that table, while D and trimming were read from the DNA. Among 250,000 to 350,000 clones listed, nearly 90% were seen once. CDR3 length: 15 residues. Trimming stripped 6 bases from V and 5 bases from J, with 19 bases between. The germline CDR1 and CDR2 sequences are SGHAT and FQDESV (reference sequence).

The V gene is TRBV11-1, the J gene TRBJ2-5; TRBD2 is a possible D gene (6 bases). Sequenced sample: PBMCs or T cells enriched from blood (not recorded which). The sequence was collected from a woman aged 18-35 years with acute COVID-19. CDR3 sequence: CASSPTDRGWETQYF. CDR3 nucleotide sequence: TGTGCCAGCAGTCCTACGGACCGGGGGTGGGAGACCCAGTACTTC.